This T cell receptor beta chain stems from a study of a mutant IDH1 vaccine in newly diagnosed glioma. As for the study in general: Following radiotherapy alone, or alongside temozolomide cycles, vaccination was started after an interval of 4-6 weeks. Patients got radiotherapy, temozolomide, or both beforehand, and most got both.

Germline-derived CDR1 and CDR2 are MNHEY and SVGAGI. Deletions cut 2 bases from V and 5 bases from J, with 10 bases between. The CDR3 covers 13 residues. A remark on this clone: Antigen specificity is unknown.

Specified time point: week 5, during vaccination. In every dose of vaccine, 300 ug of mutant IDH1 20-mer peptide was given alongside topical imiquimod. The repertoire was sequenced with immunoSEQ multiplex PCR; TCRdb's copy has only in-frame clones and lacks some. The data contain over 50,000 clones, around 89% of them seen just once; the ten biggest clones take up about 4.6%. The input for sequencing was PBMCs, taken from a glioma patient whose treatment included an IDH1 peptide vaccine. The chain combines TRBV6-5 with TRBJ2-7; D gene unclear. This receptor was taken from a woman aged 40 to 50 with glioma. The CDR3 protein is CASSYSPVHEQYF. Here the CDR3 DNA reads TGTGCCAGCAGTTACAGTCCCGTCCACGAGCAGTACTTC.